Each of the 10 T cell receptor beta chains below was sequenced from the same sample in a study of blood T cell repertoires in COVID-19. Using immunoSEQ multiplex PCR, the repertoire was profiled, and TCRdb retains in-frame clones only, with some absent. The table records 250,000 to 300,000 clones, 91% of them present only once. Sequenced material: peripheral blood. The receptors derive from a woman aged 25-40 years with COVID-19, enrolled during active disease.

This chain links TRBV19 with TRBJ2-1; 10 nucleotides align to TRBD1. The ends lost 10 bases at V and 7 bases at J; junction bases unmatched: 16. From germline, CDR1 is LNHDA and CDR2 SQIVND (reference sequence). This CDR3 has 16 amino acids. This CDR3 is CATGLLGQGISNEQFF. The CDR3, as DNA: TGTGCCACCGGTCTCCTGGGACAGGGGATCTCAAATGAGCAGTTCTTC.

In this sample, this clone turned up once. The chain is built from TRBV28 and TRBJ2-7, with TRBD2 identical over 8 bases. Germline-derived CDR1 and CDR2 are MDHEN and SYDVKM. V trimming: 5 bases; J trimming: 0 bases; junction bases outside the gene matches: 18. The CDR3 is 19 amino acids. DNA of the CDR3: TGTGCCAGCAGTCCCCCCCCGGGGGCGCCTAGCGGGTTCTCCTACGAGCAGTACTTC. Translated, it gives CASSPPPGAPSGFSYEQYF.

This chain joins TRBV7-3 and TRBJ2-1; maybe TRBD2 (6 bases). Trimming left V 10 bases short and J 12 bases short, with 13 bases between. Germline V lookup: CDR1 SGHTA, CDR2 FQGTGA. The CDR3 covers 10 residues. This chain's CDR3 is CATPLAPQFF. Written as DNA, the CDR3 is TGTGCCACACCACTAGCCCCGCAGTTCTTC.

In its sample, this clone was seen once. The V and J genes are TRBV5-6 and TRBJ1-2; 10 positions match TRBD1. Germline CDR1 reads SGHDT; CDR2 reads YYEEEE. Trimming at V came to 6 bases and at J to 3 bases, leaving 5 bases not matched to a gene. The CDR3 covers 14 residues. CDR3: CASNRDRGDYGYTF. The CDR3 bases are TGTGCCAGCAACAGGGACAGGGGTGACTATGGCTACACCTTC.

The chain combines TRBV7-8 with TRBJ2-7; 11 bases are a match to TRBD2. V was pared by 2 bases and J by 2 bases, with 5 bases of the junction left unmatched. CDR1 SGHVS and CDR2 FQNEAQ come from the germline V gene. The CDR3 consists of 16 residues. CDR3 nucleotide sequence: TGTGCCAGCAGCTTAACTAGCGGGAGACGAACCTACGAGCAGTACTTC. Translation: CASSLTSGRRTYEQYF.

Only a few counts were recorded for this clone. This sequence joins TRBV7-3 and TRBJ1-1; 7 bases align to TRBD1. The germline CDR1 and CDR2 sequences are SGHTA and FQGTGA. The CDR3 length is 14 residues. Trimming removed 4 bases from V and 5 bases from J; junction bases left unmatched: 7. The CDR3 here is CASSSQGGGTEAFF. CDR3 DNA: TGTGCCAGCAGCTCCCAGGGGGGAGGAACTGAAGCTTTCTTT.

The gene calls are TRBV5-4 and TRBJ2-3, with D possibly matching TRBD2 (6 bases). Germline values: CDR1 SGHNT, CDR2 YYREEE (reference sequence). The CDR3 has 15 amino acids. Deletions cut 0 bases from V and 0 bases from J, with 8 bases between. The DNA for the CDR3 is TGTGCCAGCAGCTTGGGGCGGGGTAGCACAGATACGCAGTATTTT. Translated: CASSLGRGSTDTQYF.

This clone was seen once. The V and J genes are TRBV4-2 and TRBJ2-1; D gene uncertain. The CDR3 is 13 amino acids. V was pared by 1 base and J by 9 bases, with 10 bases between. Germline V gene sequence: CDR1 LGHNA, CDR2 YNFKEQ. CDR3 in amino acids: CASSQVTVGEQFF. Written as DNA, the CDR3 is TGTGCCAGCAGCCAAGTTACCGTCGGTGAGCAGTTCTTC.

The chain has TRBV5-1 and TRBJ1-1, with unresolved D. The CDR3 length is 15 residues. Trimming took off 0 bases at V and 5 bases at J, with 14 bases between the two ends. Germline CDR1 SGHRS, CDR2 YFSETQ. CDR3 sequence (DNA): TGCGCCAGCAGCTTGGTGGAGGGAGGTAGTACTGAAGCTTTCTTT. Protein sequence: CASSLVEGGSTEAFF.

The chain joins TRBV7-9 to TRBJ2-1, with 9 bases identical to TRBD1. The CDR3 is made up of 13 amino acids. CDR1 and CDR2 from the germline V gene are SEHNR and FQNEAQ (reference sequence). The V and J ends lost 0 bases and 14 bases, in that order; junction bases with no gene match: 5. The CDR3 spells CASSLAPGQGEFF. For the CDR3, the DNA is TGTGCCAGCAGCTTAGCGCCGGGACAGGGAGAGTTCTTC.